The 32 T cell receptor beta chains reported below all come from one sample, sequenced in a study of T cell repertoires in cytomegalovirus infection. From the reads, TCRdb called clonotypes with MiXCR, one entry per CDR3 protein. The sample shows under 95,000 distinct CDR3 sequences, 4% of them seen only once. Material: PBMCs. All receptors come from a human donor in good health (CMV status not recorded). Some clones in this sample may be carry-over from other donors' samples.

This clonotype was seen at least ten times. The V call is TRBV7-2, the J call TRBJ2-4; the match to TRBD1 covers 8 bases. The CDR3 has 14 residues. Germline V gives CDR1 SGHTA, CDR2 FQGNSA. V trimming: 4 bases; J trimming: 9 bases; junction bases outside the gene matches: 8. CDR3 coding DNA: TGTGCCAGCAGCTCCTCAACAGGGGGGTTCATTCAGTACTTC. Encoded protein: CASSSSTGGFIQYF. The whole variable domain, remainder taken from reference TRBV7-2 and TRBJ2-4, is GAGVSQSPSNKVTEKGKDVELRCDPISGHTALYWYRQSLGQGLEFLIYFQGNSAPDKSGLPSDRFSAERTGGSVSTLTIQRTQQEDSAVYLCASSSSTGGFIQYFGAGTRLSVL.

In this sample, this clonotype turned up many times. V is TRBV12-3 or TRBV12-4 and J is TRBJ2-1; possible D gene TRBD2, 6 bases. With 3 bases removed from V and 1 base from J, the gap between germline ends came to 10 bases. This CDR3 is built from 15 residues. The CDR3 bases are TGTGCCAGCAGTTTGAACGGGGGTTCCTACAATGAGCAGTTCTTC. Its translation is CASSLNGGSYNEQFF.

This clonotype was seen ten or more times. The gene calls are TRBV7-2 and TRBJ2-7; D might be TRBD2 (6 bases). The CDR3 totals 14 residues. V lost 1 base and J lost 6, with 13 bases in between. Germline V gives CDR1 SGHTA, CDR2 FQGNSA. For the CDR3, the DNA is TGTGCCAGCAGCTTAGGCGGAGGGTCCGGCGAGCAGTACTTC. It yields the protein CASSLGGGSGEQYF. The whole variable domain, filled in from reference TRBV7-2 and TRBJ2-7, reads GAGVSQSPSNKVTEKGKDVELRCDPISGHTALYWYRQSLGQGLEFLIYFQGNSAPDKSGLPSDRFSAERTGGSVSTLTIQRTQQEDSAVYLCASSLGGGSGEQYFGPGTRLTVT.

This clonotype was picked up many times. The chain recombines TRBV7-9 with TRBJ2-2; 9 nucleotides line up with TRBD1. The CDR3 sequence is 16 residues long. With V trimmed by 5 bases and J by 0 bases, 4 bases remained unmatched. CDR1 is SEHNR, CDR2 FQNEAQ, per germline (reference sequence). The CDR3 DNA sequence: TGTGCCAGCAGCGCAAGACAGGGGGCGAACACCGGGGAGCTGTTTTTT. It encodes CASSARQGANTGELFF.

This clonotype was detected many times. The V call is TRBV7-6, the J call TRBJ1-5, with D perhaps TRBD1 (6 bases). In germline, CDR1 is SGHVS, CDR2 FNYEAQ. The CDR3 runs to 13 residues. V lost 10 bases to trimming and J lost 5 bases, with 15 bases between them. Written as DNA, the CDR3 is TGTGCCATTCTCGAGGGGGGGGATCAGCCCCAGCATTTT. It is translated as CAILEGGDQPQHF.

This clonotype was counted ten times or more. The rearrangement uses TRBV5-4 and TRBJ2-1; 13 positions match TRBD2. Germline lookup yields CDR1 SGHNT and CDR2 YYREEE (reference sequence). The CDR3 totals 16 residues. J gave up 9 bases and V 5 bases, and 11 bases lay outside the gene matches. The CDR3 DNA reads TGTGCCAGCAGGGGGGGACTAGCGGGACAAGGTGGTGAGCAGTTCTTC. Its protein is CASRGGLAGQGGEQFF.

This clonotype counts as large. This chain links TRBV20-1 with TRBJ1-1; D ambiguous. The length of the CDR3 is 11 residues. V dropped 0 bases and J dropped 6 bases, with 5 bases sitting between them. Per the germline V gene, CDR1 is DFQATT and CDR2 is SNEGSKA (reference sequence). The DNA for the CDR3 is TGCAGTGCTAGAGATCTTGCTGAAGCTTTCTTT. Amino acid sequence: CSARDLAEAFF.

This clonotype has ten or more counts. The genes are TRBV6-2 or TRBV6-3 and TRBJ1-4; D ambiguous. The V and J ends lost 8 bases and 7 bases respectively, with 17 bases between them. Germline V lookup: CDR1 MNHEY, CDR2 SVGEGT. The CDR3 is 14 residues long. The CDR3 here is CASENRGEREKLFF. Here the CDR3 DNA reads TGTGCCAGCGAGAACCGCGGAGAGCGTGAAAAACTGTTTTTT.

This clonotype came up many times. The chain uses TRBV7-2 and TRBJ2-7; 7 bases fit TRBD2. CDR3 length: 15 residues. Germline CDR1 SGHTA, CDR2 FQGNSA. Germline trimming cut 1 base from V and 4 bases from J; bases unmatched to any gene: 7. In DNA, the CDR3 is TGTGCCAGCAGCTTAGACGGGACTACCGGATACGAGCAGTACTTC. Translation: CASSLDGTTGYEQYF.

This clonotype was observed many times. The V gene is TRBV7-3, the J gene TRBJ1-1; possible D gene TRBD1, 5 bases. This CDR3 is built from 14 residues. V was clipped by 5 bases and J by 6 bases, with 16 bases between them. CDR1 SGHTA and CDR2 FQGTGA come from the germline V gene. CDR3: CASSETPGYAEAFF. CDR3 nucleotide sequence: TGTGCCAGCAGCGAAACCCCAGGGTACGCTGAAGCTTTCTTT.

This clonotype was detected ten times or more. This rearrangement joins TRBV7-2 to TRBJ1-1; TRBD1 agrees at 7 bases. There are 13 residues in the CDR3. Per the germline V gene, CDR1 is SGHTA and CDR2 is FQGNSA. The V gene end was trimmed by 0 bases and the J gene end by 10 bases; junction bases not matched to a gene: 5. CDR3 bases: TGTGCCAGCAGCTTAGCGGCCCAGGGGGGAGCTTTCTTT. This gives the protein CASSLAAQGGAFF. Full variable domain (missing parts from reference TRBV7-2 and TRBJ1-1): GAGVSQSPSNKVTEKGKDVELRCDPISGHTALYWYRQSLGQGLEFLIYFQGNSAPDKSGLPSDRFSAERTGGSVSTLTIQRTQQEDSAVYLCASSLAAQGGAFFGQGTRLTVV.

This clonotype has a count of ten or more. The chain recombines TRBV4-3 with TRBJ2-3; no firm D call. The CDR3 sequence is 15 residues long. Between the trimmed V and J ends, which lost 0 bases and 3 bases, there was a span of 10 bases. Germline V gives CDR1 LGHNA, CDR2 YSLEER. The DNA for the CDR3 is TGCGCCAGCAGCCAAGACAGTTTGTTGACAGATACGCAGTATTTT. This sequence encodes CASSQDSLLTDTQYF.

This clonotype has ten or more counts. The rearrangement uses TRBV2 and TRBJ1-1, with unresolved D. The V end lost 4 bases, the J end lost 1 base, and 4 bases lay between the germline ends. The length of the CDR3 is 12 residues. Germline V gives CDR1 SNHLY, CDR2 FYNNEI. The CDR3 nucleotides read TGTGCCAGCAGTGTCCAGAACACTGAAGCTTTCTTT. This sequence encodes CASSVQNTEAFF.

This clonotype was detected ten times or more. The rearrangement links TRBV7-2 to TRBJ2-2; D may be TRBD1 (7 bases). The CDR3 sequence is 16 residues long. Trimming cost V 3 bases and J 6 bases, with 17 bases left between them. CDR1 and CDR2 from the germline V gene are SGHTA and FQGNSA. The CDR3 DNA reads as TGTGCCAGCAGCTTTAAATTTAGCAGGGGGGCCGGGGAGCTGTTTTTT. This codes for CASSFKFSRGAGELFF.

The rearrangement uses TRBV7-2 and TRBJ2-2; 7 bases agree with TRBD2. The CDR3 loop spans 17 amino acids. The V gene end was trimmed by 2 bases and the J gene end by 2 bases; junction bases not matched to a gene: 8. Per germline, CDR1 SGHTA and CDR2 FQGNSA. The chain's CDR3 is CASSLRGAGVNTGELFF. The DNA for the CDR3 is TGTGCCAGCAGCTTAAGGGGTGCGGGAGTAAACACCGGGGAGCTGTTTTTT.

In regard to this clonotype: This may stem from a read error, because a much larger clone lies one nucleotide away. V is TRBV19 and J is TRBJ2-1; TRBD1 matches at 9 bases. This CDR3 comprises 13 residues. Germline V gives CDR1 LNHDA, CDR2 SQIVND (reference sequence). Unmatched junction bases numbered 12, after V lost 10 bases and J lost 11 bases. The CDR3 region has the DNA TGTGCCACTGGGAGACAGGGGGGTGGTAAGCAGTTCTTC. It encodes CATGRQGGGKQFF.

A few counts support this clonotype. Given a much more abundant clone one base away, this may be a read error. The J gene is TRBJ1-1, the V gene TRBV7-2; D not resolved. The CDR3 is 13 residues long. CDR1 and CDR2 (germline): SGHTA, FQGNSA. V was cut by 1 base and J by 3 bases, with 6 bases left in between. CDR3 sequence: CASSLGRYTEAFF. The DNA of the CDR3 is TGTGCCAGCAGCTTAGGTCGGTACACTGAAGCTTTCTTT.

The table lists this clonotype with many counts. V and J are TRBV7-8 and TRBJ2-2, with TRBD2 identical over 12 bases. After removal of 3 bases from V and 3 bases from J, the junction contained 8 bases not matched to a gene. The germline CDR1 and CDR2 sequences are SGHVS and FQNEAQ. The CDR3 has 18 amino acids. CDR3 amino acids: CASSFLTSGGHYTGELFF. CDR3 bases: TGTGCCAGCAGCTTCCTGACTAGCGGGGGTCACTACACCGGGGAGCTGTTTTTT.

This chain connects TRBV20-1 to TRBJ1-5, with D uncertain. This CDR3 contains 15 residues. V was trimmed by 0 bases and J by 4 bases, leaving 13 bases between them. Germline V gene lookup returns CDR1 DFQATT and CDR2 SNEGSKA (reference sequence). CDR3 bases: TGCAGTGCTAGAGATTCAGGTTTGGCAAATCAGCCCCAGCATTTT. This codes for CSARDSGLANQPQHF.

This clonotype was recorded many times. As DNA, the CDR3 is TGTGCCAGCAGTGAAGCGGACAGTGGTTATGGCTACACCTTC. Encoded protein: CASSEADSGYGYTF. The chain links TRBV2 to TRBJ1-2; D is perhaps TRBD1 (6 bases). From germline, CDR1 is SNHLY and CDR2 FYNNEI. The CDR3 is 14 residues long. Trimming stripped 0 bases from V and 5 bases from J, with 10 bases between.

This clonotype was counted ten times or more. V usage is TRBV7-8 and J usage is TRBJ1-6; D uncertain. V lost 4 bases to trimming and J lost 2 bases, with 15 bases between them. The CDR3 runs to 17 residues. Germline V gene data show CDR1 as SGHVS and CDR2 as FQNEAQ. The CDR3 DNA is TGTGCCAGCAGCTCAATGGGGTCGAGTACCTATAATTCACCCCTCCACTTT. Amino acid sequence: CASSSMGSSTYNSPLHF.

This clonotype was seen only a few times. The chain joins TRBV7-4 to TRBJ2-7; D tentatively fits TRBD1 or TRBD2 (5 bases each). Germline-derived CDR1 and CDR2 are SGHVT and SQSDAQ. CDR3 length equals 15 residues. V was trimmed by 5 bases and J by 3 bases, leaving 17 bases between them. The CDR3 here is CASSLRDAVSYEQYF. CDR3 nucleotide sequence: TGTGCCAGCAGCCTCCGGGACGCGGTAAGCTACGAGCAGTACTTC. Full variable domain (outside the CDR3, taken from reference TRBV7-4 and TRBJ2-7): GAGVSQSPRYKVAKRGRDVALRCDSISGHVTLYWYRQTLGQGSEVLTYSQSDAQRDKSGRPSGRFSAERPERSVSTLKIQRTEQGDSAVYLCASSLRDAVSYEQYFGPGTRLTVT.

This clonotype was observed at least ten times. The chain couples TRBV4-1 to TRBJ2-7, with 8 bases matching TRBD1. Germline CDR1 reads MGHRA; CDR2 reads YSYEKL. V lost 1 base, J lost 5 bases, and 7 bases stayed unmatched. This CDR3 comprises 15 residues. CDR3: CASSQAGTGPHEQYF. CDR3 nucleotide sequence: TGCGCCAGCAGCCAAGCCGGGACAGGCCCCCACGAGCAGTACTTC.

This clonotype was observed many times. The chain employs TRBV7-6 and TRBJ1-4; 10 nucleotides line up with TRBD1. With V trimmed by 1 base and J by 5 bases, 4 bases remained unmatched. The CDR3 totals 16 residues. From germline, CDR1 is SGHVS and CDR2 FNYEAQ. The CDR3 nucleotides are TGTGCCAGCAGCTTAGGGGACAGGGGAAGAAATGAAAAACTGTTTTTT. Translating it yields CASSLGDRGRNEKLFF.

The chain employs TRBV12-3 or TRBV12-4 and TRBJ2-1; D is ambiguous. This CDR3 region has 14 residues. The ends were cut back, 6 bases at V and 9 bases at J, with 18 bases in the middle. The CDR3 reads CASSPDMVGSEQFF. As DNA, the CDR3 is TGTGCCAGCAGCCCTGACATGGTTGGGTCTGAGCAGTTCTTC.

This clonotype has only a few counts. The chain carries TRBV7-2 and TRBJ1-3; TRBD1 matches at 10 bases. Germline CDR1 and CDR2: SGHTA and FQGNSA. This CDR3 region has 17 residues. V was clipped by 2 bases and J by 3 bases; unmatched bases: 7. The CDR3 DNA sequence: TGTGCCAGCAGCTTAACCGGGACAGGGGCGGGTGGAAACACCATATATTTT. It yields the protein CASSLTGTGAGGNTIYF.

This clonotype came up many times. This chain uses TRBV7-6 with TRBJ2-5; tentatively, D is TRBD2 (6 bases). In germline, CDR1 is SGHVS, CDR2 FNYEAQ. There are 14 residues in the CDR3. V lost 2 bases to trimming and J lost 5 bases, with 12 bases between them. CDR3 sequence: CASSLQSGGETQYF. The CDR3 nucleotides are TGTGCCAGCAGCTTACAATCAGGAGGGGAGACCCAGTACTTC.

In its sample, this clonotype was seen many times. The chain links TRBV7-2 to TRBJ2-1; perhaps TRBD2 as D (5 bases). Germline values: CDR1 SGHTA, CDR2 FQGNSA. CDR3 length: 14 residues. Trimming took 0 bases from V and 9 from J, leaving 12 bases between them. This CDR3 is CASSLALPEGEQFF. The DNA of the CDR3 is TGTGCCAGCAGCTTAGCCCTACCCGAGGGTGAGCAGTTCTTC.

This clonotype has at least ten counts. The rearrangement joins TRBV6-2 or TRBV6-3 to TRBJ2-1; D gene ambiguous. Germline-derived CDR1 and CDR2 are MNHEY and SVGEGT. The CDR3 consists of 15 residues. Trimming stripped 1 base from V and 5 bases from J, with 12 bases between. CDR3 sequence (DNA): TGTGCCAGCAGTTACTACGTTTCCCCCCACAATGAGCAGTTCTTC. Protein product: CASSYYVSPHNEQFF.

There are a few counts of this clonotype. The rearrangement uses TRBV7-3 and TRBJ1-1, with 7 positions matching TRBD1. The CDR3 runs 12 residues. Germline V gene lookup returns CDR1 SGHTA and CDR2 FQGTGA. Trimming cost V 1 base and J 11 bases; bases outside gene matches: 4. The CDR3 coding sequence is TGTGCCAGCAGCTTAAACAGGGGAGGCGCTTTCTTT. Translation: CASSLNRGGAFF. The full variable domain, its missing parts supplied by reference TRBV7-3 and TRBJ1-1, is GAGVSQTPSNKVTEKGKYVELRCDPISGHTALYWYRQSLGQGPEFLIYFQGTGAADDSGLPNDRFFAVRPEGSVSTLKIQRTERGDSAVYLCASSLNRGGAFFGQGTRLTVV.

This clonotype was detected many times. The chain has TRBV7-2 and TRBJ1-1, with no clear D. This CDR3 has 15 residues. CDR1 SGHTA and CDR2 FQGNSA come from the germline V gene. V was cut by 5 bases and J by 1 base, with 14 bases left in between. The CDR3 spells CASSAPGRKNTEAFF. CDR3 nucleotides: TGTGCCAGCAGCGCCCCCGGGCGGAAGAACACTGAAGCTTTCTTT. The full variable domain, rest sourced from reference TRBV7-2 and TRBJ1-1, is GAGVSQSPSNKVTEKGKDVELRCDPISGHTALYWYRQSLGQGLEFLIYFQGNSAPDKSGLPSDRFSAERTGGSVSTLTIQRTQQEDSAVYLCASSAPGRKNTEAFFGQGTRLTVV.

Many counts were recorded for this clonotype. The chain is built from TRBV20-1 and TRBJ2-1, with 10 bases lining up with TRBD2. Losses at the gene ends were 6 bases for V and 4 bases for J; bases not matched to a gene: 6. In germline, CDR1 is DFQATT, CDR2 SNEGSKA (reference sequence). CDR3 size: 14 residues. The chain's CDR3 is CSAQGTSVYNEQFF. Written as DNA, the CDR3 is TGCAGTGCACAAGGGACTAGCGTGTACAATGAGCAGTTCTTC.